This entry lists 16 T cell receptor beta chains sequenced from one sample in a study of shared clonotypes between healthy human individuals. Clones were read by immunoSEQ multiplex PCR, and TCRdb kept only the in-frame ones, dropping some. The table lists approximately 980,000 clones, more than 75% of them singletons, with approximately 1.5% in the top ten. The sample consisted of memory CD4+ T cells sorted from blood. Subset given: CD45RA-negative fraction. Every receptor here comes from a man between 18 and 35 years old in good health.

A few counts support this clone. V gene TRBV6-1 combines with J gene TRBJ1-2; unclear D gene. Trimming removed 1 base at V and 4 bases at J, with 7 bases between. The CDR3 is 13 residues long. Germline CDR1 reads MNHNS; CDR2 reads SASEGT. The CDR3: CASSEVLAYGYTF. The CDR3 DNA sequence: TGTGCCAGCAGTGAAGTGCTAGCCTATGGCTACACCTTC.

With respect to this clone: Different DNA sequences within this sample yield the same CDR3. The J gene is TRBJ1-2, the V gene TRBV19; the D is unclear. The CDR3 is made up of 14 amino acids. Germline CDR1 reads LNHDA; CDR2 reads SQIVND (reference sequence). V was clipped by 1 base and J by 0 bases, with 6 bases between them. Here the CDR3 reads CASSIGQANYGYTF. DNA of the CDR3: TGTGCCAGTAGTATAGGTCAGGCTAACTATGGCTACACCTTC.

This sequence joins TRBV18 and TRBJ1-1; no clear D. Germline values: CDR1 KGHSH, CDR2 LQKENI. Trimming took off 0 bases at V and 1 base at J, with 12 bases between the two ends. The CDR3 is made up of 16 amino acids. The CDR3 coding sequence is TGTGCCAGCTCACCACCTTTATCCCTCACGAACACTGAAGCTTTCTTT. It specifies CASSPPLSLTNTEAFF.

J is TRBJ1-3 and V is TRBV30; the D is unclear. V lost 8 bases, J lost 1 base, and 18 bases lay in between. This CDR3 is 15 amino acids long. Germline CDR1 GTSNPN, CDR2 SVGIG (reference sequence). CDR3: CALTSGFESGNTIYF. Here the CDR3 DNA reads TGTGCCCTGACTAGCGGGTTCGAGTCTGGAAACACCATATATTTT.

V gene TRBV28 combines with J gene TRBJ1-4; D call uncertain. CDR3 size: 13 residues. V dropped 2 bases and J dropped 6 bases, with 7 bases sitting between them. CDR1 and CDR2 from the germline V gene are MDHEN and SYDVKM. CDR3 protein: CASSLRVYEKLFF. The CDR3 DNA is TGTGCCAGCAGTTTACGGGTCTATGAAAAACTGTTTTTT.

The CDR3 region is CSVVSGKSEQYF. CDR3 DNA sequence: TGCAGCGTTGTATCCGGGAAGAGCGAGCAGTACTTC. The gene calls are TRBV29-1 and TRBJ2-7; weak D call: TRBD2 (5 bases). Germline V lookup: CDR1 SQVTM, CDR2 ANQGSEA. V was clipped by 4 bases and J by 6 bases, with 13 bases between them. The CDR3 length is 12 residues.

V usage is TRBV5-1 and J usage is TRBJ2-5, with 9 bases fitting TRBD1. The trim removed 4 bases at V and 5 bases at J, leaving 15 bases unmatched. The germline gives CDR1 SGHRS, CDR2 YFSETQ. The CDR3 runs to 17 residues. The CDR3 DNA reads TGCGCCAGCAGCCTTGGGACAGGGTTGATTCTTCGGGAGACCCAGTACTTC. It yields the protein CASSLGTGLILRETQYF.

The CDR3 DNA follows: TGTGCCAGCAGCGTTGGACGGGAAGGAAACACCATATATTTT. The encoded protein is CASSVGREGNTIYF. V gene TRBV5-6 combines with J gene TRBJ1-3, with D hard to call. This CDR3 is built from 14 residues. The V end was cut by 4 bases, the J end by 4 bases, with 12 bases between. Germline assignment: CDR1 SGHDT and CDR2 YYEEEE.

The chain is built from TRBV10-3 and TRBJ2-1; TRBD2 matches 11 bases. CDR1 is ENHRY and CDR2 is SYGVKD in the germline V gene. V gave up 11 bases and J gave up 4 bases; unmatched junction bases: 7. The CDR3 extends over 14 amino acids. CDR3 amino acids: CACSGTSGYNEQFF. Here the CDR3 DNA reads TGTGCCTGCTCCGGGACTAGCGGTTACAATGAGCAGTTCTTC.

The CDR3 region is CASSPQGSRNTIYF. The CDR3 bases are TGCGCCAGCAGTCCCCAGGGTTCTCGAAACACCATATATTTT. The chain couples TRBV5-1 to TRBJ1-3, with a possible D match to TRBD1 (5 bases). V gave up 5 bases and J gave up 5 bases, with 14 bases separating them. The germline gives CDR1 SGHRS, CDR2 YFSETQ. There are 14 residues in the CDR3.

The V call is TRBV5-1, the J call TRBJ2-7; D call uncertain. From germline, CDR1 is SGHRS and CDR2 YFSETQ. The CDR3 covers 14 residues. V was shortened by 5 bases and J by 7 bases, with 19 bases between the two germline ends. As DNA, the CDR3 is TGCGCCAGCAGTTTCGACACCCGTCTCTTTGAGCAGTACTTC. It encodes CASSFDTRLFEQYF.

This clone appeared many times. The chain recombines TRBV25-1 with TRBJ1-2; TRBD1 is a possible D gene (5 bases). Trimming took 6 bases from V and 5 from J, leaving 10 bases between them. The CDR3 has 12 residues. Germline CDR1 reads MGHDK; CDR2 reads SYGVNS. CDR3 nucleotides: TGTGCCAGCAGGCACGGGGGTTATGGCTACACCTTC. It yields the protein CASRHGGYGYTF.

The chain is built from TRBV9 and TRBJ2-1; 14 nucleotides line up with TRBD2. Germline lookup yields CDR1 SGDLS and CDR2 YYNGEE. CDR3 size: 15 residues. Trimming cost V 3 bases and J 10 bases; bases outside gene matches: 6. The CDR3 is CASSAETSGRGEQFF. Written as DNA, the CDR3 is TGTGCCAGCAGCGCCGAGACTAGCGGGAGGGGAGAGCAGTTCTTC.

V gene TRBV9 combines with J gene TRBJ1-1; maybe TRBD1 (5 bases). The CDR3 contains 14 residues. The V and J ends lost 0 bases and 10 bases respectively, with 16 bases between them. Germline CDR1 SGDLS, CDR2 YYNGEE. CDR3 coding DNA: TGTGCCAGCAGCGTAGCCGGAGGCCCAGGGTCAGCTTTCTTT. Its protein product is CASSVAGGPGSAFF. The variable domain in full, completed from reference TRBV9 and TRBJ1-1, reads DSGVTQTPKHLITATGQRVTLRCSPRSGDLSVYWYQQSLDQGLQFLIQYYNGEERAKGNILERFSAQQFPDLHSELNLSSLELGDSALYFCASSVAGGPGSAFFGQGTRLTVV.

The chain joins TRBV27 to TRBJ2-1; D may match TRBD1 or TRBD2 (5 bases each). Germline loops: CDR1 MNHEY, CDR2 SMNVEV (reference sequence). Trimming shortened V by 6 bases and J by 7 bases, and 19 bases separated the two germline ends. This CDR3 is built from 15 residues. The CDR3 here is CASRSGALTANEQFF. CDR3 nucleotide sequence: TGTGCCAGCAGATCCGGGGCCCTGACGGCTAATGAGCAGTTCTTC.

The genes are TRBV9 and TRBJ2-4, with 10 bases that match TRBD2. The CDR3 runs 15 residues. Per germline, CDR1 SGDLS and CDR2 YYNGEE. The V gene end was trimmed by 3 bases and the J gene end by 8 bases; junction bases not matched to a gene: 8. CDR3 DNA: TGTGCCAGCAGCGGAGGAGCGGGAGGGTGGGACATTCAGTACTTC. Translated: CASSGGAGGWDIQYF. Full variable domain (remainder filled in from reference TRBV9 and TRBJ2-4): DSGVTQTPKHLITATGQRVTLRCSPRSGDLSVYWYQQSLDQGLQFLIQYYNGEERAKGNILERFSAQQFPDLHSELNLSSLELGDSALYFCASSGGAGGWDIQYFGAGTRLSVL.